Listed below are T cell receptor beta chains from one sample, sequenced in a study of blood T cell repertoires in COVID-19. Profiled with immunoSEQ multiplex PCR; TCRdb holds only in-frame clones, not every one. The data hold more than 200,000 clones, with 80% to 85% observed a single time. Material for sequencing was peripheral blood. These receptors all stem from a man aged 55 to 70 with acute or convalescent COVID-19. CDR3s include the opening cysteine and the closing phenylalanine or tryptophan. Fields, in order: V gene, clone size, J gene, CDR3 protein. For some rows the clone size is stated as once, few or many, or as a class when expanded; others skip it.

v_gene: TRBV6-5
abundance: NA
j_gene: TRBJ1-1
CDR3aa: CASRPDRVLGTEAFF

v_gene: TRBV19
abundance: once
j_gene: TRBJ1-5
CDR3aa: CASSPPGQGFPQPQHF

v_gene: TRBV2
abundance: NA
j_gene: TRBJ2-2
CDR3aa: CASRETGELFF

v_gene: TRBV6-2/TRBV6-3
abundance: NA
j_gene: TRBJ2-1
CDR3aa: CASSYASGGPSGEQFF

v_gene: TRBV6-2/TRBV6-3
abundance: NA
j_gene: TRBJ2-3
CDR3aa: CASSPSWGLAGQHTDTQYF

v_gene: TRBV5-4
abundance: NA
j_gene: TRBJ1-1
CDR3aa: CASSLGTGGPTEAFF

v_gene: TRBV7-9
abundance: NA
j_gene: TRBJ1-5
CDR3aa: CASSRGQGANQPQHF

v_gene: TRBV5-3
abundance: NA
j_gene: TRBJ2-2
CDR3aa: CARSLAGTSGRPYTGELFF

v_gene: TRBV5-4
abundance: NA
j_gene: TRBJ2-2
CDR3aa: CASQTRANTGELFF

v_gene: TRBV7-6
abundance: once
j_gene: TRBJ2-7
CDR3aa: CASSTRTSGRNYEQYF

v_gene: TRBV7-7
abundance: NA
j_gene: TRBJ2-3
CDR3aa: CASSPGTGLTDTQYF

v_gene: TRBV25-1
abundance: NA
j_gene: TRBJ2-5
CDR3aa: CASSGTGWAQYF

v_gene: TRBV6-5
abundance: NA
j_gene: TRBJ2-5
CDR3aa: CASRDRGKQTQYF

v_gene: TRBV6-1
abundance: NA
j_gene: TRBJ1-6
CDR3aa: CASSARPDSYNSPLHF

v_gene: TRBV5-1
abundance: NA
j_gene: TRBJ2-5
CDR3aa: CASSFWRQETQYF

v_gene: TRBV7-9
abundance: NA
j_gene: TRBJ2-1
CDR3aa: CASSSGQGDYEQFF

v_gene: TRBV7-3
abundance: NA
j_gene: TRBJ2-1
CDR3aa: CASSFRRGIYNEQFF

v_gene: TRBV5-4
abundance: NA
j_gene: TRBJ2-3
CDR3aa: CASSYIAGGSTDTQYF

v_gene: TRBV5-4
abundance: NA
j_gene: TRBJ1-6
CDR3aa: CASSLGHNNSPLHF

v_gene: TRBV5-1
abundance: NA
j_gene: TRBJ1-2
CDR3aa: CASSPGHGGTTNYGYTF

v_gene: TRBV11-2
abundance: NA
j_gene: TRBJ1-2
CDR3aa: CASSLGASNYGYTF

v_gene: TRBV7-9
abundance: NA
j_gene: TRBJ2-3
CDR3aa: CASSAKPGNTQYF

v_gene: TRBV18
abundance: NA
j_gene: TRBJ2-2
CDR3aa: CASSPDRGRVGELFF